These 28 T cell receptor beta chains were sequenced from one sample in a study of cytomegalovirus exposure and HLA in healthy donors. The PCR ran on 60 Vbeta and 13 Jbeta primers. Clones were sequenced by immunoSEQ multiplex PCR, and TCRdb holds only the in-frame ones, with some missing. The table has about 160,000 clones, roughly 79% seen once. The sample comprised PBMCs. The receptors stem from a man aged 25 to 40 in good health and CMV-seronegative.

The rearrangement joins TRBV6-6 to TRBJ2-7; 7 bases agree with TRBD2. The CDR3 contains 15 residues. Germline loops: CDR1 MNHNY, CDR2 SVGAGI (reference sequence). The V segment lost 6 bases and the J segment 2 bases; nucleotides outside the gene matches: 10. The CDR3 DNA is TGTGCCAGCAGCCGACAGCGGGACGGGCCCTACGAGCAGTACTTC. It yields the protein CASSRQRDGPYEQYF.

This sequence joins TRBV7-3 and TRBJ2-1; TRBD2 matches at 7 bases. Trimming removed 5 bases from V and 5 bases from J; junction bases left unmatched: 6. CDR1 is SGHTA, CDR2 FQGTGA, per germline. The CDR3 contains 14 residues. The CDR3 DNA reads TGTGCCAGCAGCGAAAAAGGGACTAACAATGAGCAGTTCTTC. Translation: CASSEKGTNNEQFF.

V and J are TRBV5-1 and TRBJ2-2; 8 bases agree with TRBD1. The CDR3 is 15 amino acids. Germline assignment: CDR1 SGHRS and CDR2 YFSETQ. The J segment lost 2 bases and the V segment lost 7 bases, leaving 7 bases of the junction unmatched. CDR3 nucleotides: TGCGCCAGCGGCACCGGGACAGGAAACACCGGGGAGCTGTTTTTT. Its protein product is CASGTGTGNTGELFF.

The chain joins TRBV11-2 to TRBJ1-2, with a tentative D call TRBD1 (6 bases). Trimming pared 1 base from V and 5 bases from J, leaving 8 bases between. From germline, CDR1 is SGHAT and CDR2 FQNNGV. CDR3 length: 13 amino acids. DNA for the CDR3: TGTGCCAGCAGCTTAGGGCAGGGGTATGGCTACACCTTC. It specifies CASSLGQGYGYTF. Using reference TRBV11-2 and TRBJ1-2 for the parts outside the CDR3, the full variable domain is EAGVAQSPRYKIIEKRQSVAFWCNPISGHATLYWYQQILGQGPKLLIQFQNNGVVDDSQLPKDRFSAERLKGVDSTLKIQPAKLEDSAVYLCASSLGQGYGYTFGSGTRLTVV.

This chain connects TRBV5-1 to TRBJ2-3, with 8 bases fitting TRBD2. The length of the CDR3 is 15 residues. CDR1 SGHRS and CDR2 YFSETQ come from the germline V gene. The V gene end was trimmed by 0 bases and the J gene end by 4 bases; junction bases not matched to a gene: 4. CDR3 DNA sequence: TGCGCCAGCAGCTTGGGGCAAGCGGGAGCAGATACGCAGTATTTT. The encoded protein is CASSLGQAGADTQYF. The complete variable domain, with remaining parts taken from reference TRBV5-1 and TRBJ2-3, reads KAGVTQTPRYLIKTRGQQVTLSCSPISGHRSVSWYQQTPGQGLQFLFEYFSETQRNKGNFPGRFSGRQFSNSRSEMNVSTLELGDSALYLCASSLGQAGADTQYFGPGTRLTVL.

The rearrangement links TRBV28 to TRBJ1-1; TRBD1 might be the D (5 bases). The V end lost 4 bases, the J end lost 8 bases, and 17 bases lay between the germline ends. Germline CDR1 is MDHEN and CDR2 is SYDVKM. This CDR3 is 14 amino acids long. The chain's CDR3 is CASSSPGPRREAFF. The CDR3 DNA sequence: TGTGCCAGCAGTTCCCCAGGGCCCCGACGGGAAGCTTTCTTT.

The rearrangement uses TRBV5-1 and TRBJ2-7; D is unclear. Trimming removed 3 bases from V and 1 base from J, with 5 bases in between. CDR3 size: 12 residues. CDR1 SGHRS and CDR2 YFSETQ come from the germline V gene. The CDR3 here is CASSSLSYEQYF. The CDR3 DNA is TGCGCCAGCAGCTCACTTTCCTACGAGCAGTACTTC.

Only one count was recorded for this clone. The genes are TRBV4-3 and TRBJ2-7, with 12 positions matching TRBD1. From germline, CDR1 is LGHNA and CDR2 YSLEER. This CDR3 comprises 15 residues. V shed 2 bases, J shed 7 bases, and the junction held 6 bases outside the gene matches. The CDR3: CASSQTGTGGDEQYF. CDR3 coding DNA: TGCGCCAGCAGCCAAACCGGGACAGGGGGCGATGAGCAGTACTTC.

The genes are TRBV30 and TRBJ2-1; possible D gene TRBD2, 5 bases. Germline V gives CDR1 GTSNPN, CDR2 SVGIG (reference sequence). Trimming stripped 0 bases from V and 10 bases from J, with 10 bases between. The CDR3 runs 12 residues. CDR3 in DNA: TGTGCCTGGAGTGTACGAGGGTTCGAGCAGTTCTTC. This encodes CAWSVRGFEQFF. Full variable domain (remainder filled in from reference TRBV30 and TRBJ2-1): SQTIHQWPATLVQPVGSPLSLECTVEGTSNPNLYWYRQAAGRGLQLLFYSVGIGQISSEVPQNLSASRPQDRQFILSSKKLLLSDSGFYLCAWSVRGFEQFFGPGTRLTVL.

In its sample, this clone was seen once. This chain uses TRBV19 with TRBJ2-3; TRBD1 might be the D (7 bases). This CDR3 region has 15 residues. V lost 6 bases and J 3 bases, leaving 16 bases between the germline ends. The germline CDR1 and CDR2 sequences are LNHDA and SQIVND (reference sequence). The CDR3 DNA reads TGTGCCAGTAGGCACCCGGCAGGGGGGACAGATACGCAGTATTTT. The encoded protein is CASRHPAGGTDTQYF.

CDR3 region: CASSQDLGTSPYEQYF. In DNA, the CDR3 is TGCGCCAGCAGCCAAGATCTTGGGACTAGCCCCTACGAGCAGTACTTC. V gene TRBV4-3 combines with J gene TRBJ2-7; 9 bases are a match to TRBD2. The CDR3 length is 16 residues. CDR1 and CDR2 from the germline V gene are LGHNA and YSLEER. V gave up 0 bases and J gave up 2 bases; unmatched junction bases: 5.

The rearrangement joins TRBV5-6 to TRBJ2-5; 9 bases map to TRBD1. CDR3 size: 14 residues. CDR1 and CDR2 from the germline V gene are SGHDT and YYEEEE. Trimming took 3 bases from V and 5 from J; bases not matched to a gene: 5. Here the CDR3 DNA reads TGTGCCAGCAGCTCTACAGGGGGCGGCGAGACCCAGTACTTC. Translated, it gives CASSSTGGGETQYF.

The chain uses TRBV12-1 and TRBJ1-4; no check of the table's D call, TRBD1, against the DNA was made. TRBV12-1 is flagged as a pseudogene. The CDR3 consists of 16 residues. CDR3 sequence reads: CASSFDTQGVIEKLFF. In DNA, the CDR3 is TGTGCCAGCAGCTTTGACACGCAGGGGGTTATTGAAAAACTGTTTTTT.

Written as DNA, the CDR3 is TGCAGCGTATTCACAGGGGACGTCCTGACTTTC. It is translated as CSVFTGDVLTF. The V gene is TRBV29-1, the J gene TRBJ2-6; 7 positions agree with TRBD1. J lost 11 bases, V lost 6 bases, and 4 bases had no gene match. There are 11 residues in the CDR3. Germline V CDR1 and CDR2: SQVTM, ANQGSEA.

The chain joins TRBV4-3 to TRBJ2-7; the D gene is possibly TRBD1 (6 bases). From germline, CDR1 is LGHNA and CDR2 YSLEER. The CDR3 totals 18 residues. The V end lost 0 bases, the J end lost 3 bases, and 21 bases lay between the germline ends. The DNA of the CDR3 is TGCGCCAGCAGCCAAGATCCCCCCGGACAGACCGTAATCTACGAGCAGTACTTC. Amino acid sequence: CASSQDPPGQTVIYEQYF.

The chain links TRBV4-1 to TRBJ2-7; TRBD2 is a possible D gene (8 bases). CDR1 is MGHRA, CDR2 YSYEKL, per germline. Trimming pared 4 bases from V and 6 bases from J, leaving 25 bases between. This CDR3 contains 17 residues. The CDR3 spells CASSPGPGGTAIFEQYF. The CDR3 DNA sequence: TGCGCCAGCAGCCCTGGGCCGGGAGGGACAGCAATATTCGAGCAGTACTTC.

The rearrangement joins TRBV2 to TRBJ1-5; D is possibly TRBD1 (6 bases). V lost 3 bases and J 11 bases, leaving 20 bases between the germline ends. Germline V lookup: CDR1 SNHLY, CDR2 FYNNEI. The CDR3 sequence is 15 residues long. Written as DNA, the CDR3 is TGTGCCAGCAGTGAGCGAGGGGGGGTGGGGGTGGCCCAGCATTTT. Protein: CASSERGGVGVAQHF.

This clone was seen once. The J gene is TRBJ2-2, the V gene TRBV4-3; D unresolved. Deletions cut 0 bases from V and 2 bases from J, with 16 bases between. The CDR3 runs 18 residues. Germline V gives CDR1 LGHNA, CDR2 YSLEER. The CDR3 coding sequence is TGCGCCAGCAGCCAAGAGTCTCTTTTGCACTCTAACACCGGGGAGCTGTTTTTT. Residues: CASSQESLLHSNTGELFF.

The rearrangement uses TRBV19 and TRBJ1-1; a possible D gene is TRBD1 (6 bases). V shed 5 bases and J shed 1 base, with 14 bases lying between them. Germline CDR1 and CDR2: LNHDA and SQIVND (reference sequence). The CDR3 sequence is 15 residues long. The CDR3 is CASSPRGAPNTEAFF. For the CDR3, the DNA is TGTGCCAGTAGTCCCCGGGGGGCTCCGAACACTGAAGCTTTCTTT.

The chain employs TRBV18 and TRBJ2-7; 9 positions match TRBD1. There are 16 residues in the CDR3. Germline trimming cut 4 bases from V and 6 bases from J; bases unmatched to any gene: 13. Germline values: CDR1 KGHSH, CDR2 LQKENI. CDR3 amino acids: CASSHPGQGGVGEQYF. The CDR3 DNA is TGTGCCAGCTCACACCCGGGACAGGGCGGGGTAGGCGAGCAGTACTTC.

V usage is TRBV28 and J usage is TRBJ1-6; 7 positions agree with TRBD1. The junction had 11 bases not matched to a gene; V was cut back by 5 bases and J by 4 bases. The CDR3 covers 17 residues. Germline CDR1 MDHEN, CDR2 SYDVKM. CDR3 coding DNA: TGTGCCAGCAGTCCCCACAGGGGAGTTGTGTATAATTCACCCCTCCACTTT. Translating it yields CASSPHRGVVYNSPLHF.

About this clone itself: Given the absence of the conserved phenylalanine or tryptophan at the CDR3 end, a read error is likely. This chain joins TRBV4-3 and TRBJ1-1; no reliable D call. CDR3 size: 11 residues. Germline CDR1 is LGHNA and CDR2 is YSLEER. V was trimmed by 0 bases and J by 6 bases, leaving 2 bases between them. CDR3 loop: CASSQDSEAFL. Here the CDR3 DNA reads TGCGCCAGCAGCCAAGATTCTGAAGCTTTCCTT.

V is TRBV9 and J is TRBJ2-1, with TRBD1 matching 7 bases. Germline CDR1 and CDR2: SGDLS and YYNGEE. Trimming took 0 bases from V and 4 from J; bases not matched to a gene: 19. This CDR3 contains 20 residues. The CDR3 region has the DNA TGTGCCAGCAGCGTAGACCCTTTCGCATCTGGGCAGGGGGTTTACAATGAGCAGTTCTTC. Translation: CASSVDPFASGQGVYNEQFF.

The chain is built from TRBV10-3 and TRBJ2-1; 8 positions agree with TRBD2. Germline V gives CDR1 ENHRY, CDR2 SYGVKD. V lost 7 bases, J lost 0 bases, and 8 bases stayed unmatched. The CDR3 totals 16 residues. CDR3 nucleotide sequence: TGTGCCATCAAGGCGAGCGGGAGAGACTCCTACAATGAGCAGTTCTTC. It is translated as CAIKASGRDSYNEQFF.

The chain has TRBV5-1 and TRBJ2-5, with 9 bases fitting TRBD2. With V trimmed by 7 bases and J by 1 base, 5 bases remained unmatched. CDR1 is SGHRS, CDR2 YFSETQ, per germline. The CDR3 sequence is 14 residues long. CDR3 in DNA: TGCGCCAGCGCGGCGGGAGGGATCCAAGAGACCCAGTACTTC. Translated, it gives CASAAGGIQETQYF.

This chain uses TRBV19 with TRBJ1-1; 8 bases match TRBD1. V was pared by 6 bases and J by 5 bases, with 5 bases of the junction left unmatched. The CDR3 loop spans 13 amino acids. Per germline, CDR1 LNHDA and CDR2 SQIVND (reference sequence). The CDR3 nucleotides read TGTGCCAGTAGCAGGACAGGGAAGACTGAAGCTTTCTTT. Translation: CASSRTGKTEAFF.

The rearrangement joins TRBV9 to TRBJ1-3, with D maybe TRBD1 (6 bases). V lost 0 bases to trimming and J lost 0 bases, with 10 bases between them. The CDR3 runs 16 residues. Germline CDR1 is SGDLS and CDR2 is YYNGEE. Here the CDR3 DNA reads TGTGCCAGCAGCGTAGGACAGGCCTCCTCTGGAAACACCATATATTTT. Translating gives CASSVGQASSGNTIYF.

This chain uses TRBV19 with TRBJ1-2, with D maybe TRBD1 (5 bases). The ends were cut back, 5 bases at V and 7 bases at J, with 20 bases in the middle. Germline V gives CDR1 LNHDA, CDR2 SQIVND (reference sequence). CDR3 size: 15 residues. CDR3 DNA sequence: TGTGCCAGTAGTTCATCCGGGACTCGCGTCGGTGGCTACACCTTC. Translation: CASSSSGTRVGGYTF.